The 21 T cell receptor beta chains below come from one sample, sequenced in a study of blood T cells in healthy people across ages. Sample-barcoded 5' priming and a J-beta primer mix drove a second PCR of roughly 6 to 12 cycles. Each CDR3 protein gets one entry after TCRdb re-called the 5' RACE reads with MiXCR. This table holds about 760,000 distinct CDR3 sequences, more than 20% found once. Another study also made use of these data, one on T cells of mothers and their children.

The specimen was blood. The receptors come from a boy aged 10-17 years in good health.

The chain employs TRBV9 and TRBJ2-2, with a weak D call TRBD1 (6 bases). The CDR3 has 14 amino acids. The V end was cut by 7 bases, the J end by 9 bases, with 19 bases between. CDR1 and CDR2 from the germline V gene are SGDLS and YYNGEE. CDR3: CASDTGLGARELFF. The CDR3 DNA reads TGTGCCAGCGATACAGGGTTGGGGGCCAGGGAGCTGTTTTTT.

The sample holds a few counts of this clonotype. The rearrangement uses TRBV7-9 and TRBJ2-3; D uncertain. The ends were cut back, 5 bases at V and 2 bases at J, with 11 bases in the middle. Germline V lookup: CDR1 SEHNR, CDR2 FQNEAQ (reference sequence). The CDR3 is 14 residues long. The CDR3 DNA reads as TGTGCCAGCAGCCCTACAAGGGTCACAGATACGCAGTATTTT. Translation: CASSPTRVTDTQYF.

The genes are TRBV29-1 and TRBJ1-1; D not resolved. With 3 bases removed from V and 0 bases from J, the gap between germline ends came to 11 bases. CDR3 length equals 14 residues. The germline CDR1 and CDR2 sequences are SQVTM and ANQGSEA. In nucleotides, the CDR3 is TGCAGCGTTGAGCGACTTATAATGAACACTGAAGCTTTCTTT. Residues: CSVERLIMNTEAFF.

The chain employs TRBV7-3 and TRBJ1-1; weak D call: TRBD1 (5 bases). Per germline, CDR1 SGHTA and CDR2 FQGTGA. V lost 0 bases and J 6 bases, leaving 11 bases between the germline ends. This CDR3 is built from 14 residues. The CDR3 DNA reads TGTGCCAGCAGCTTAACTGGGGGGAGGGCTGAAGCTTTCTTT. Protein sequence: CASSLTGGRAEAFF.

This clonotype was seen only once. The chain carries TRBV24-1 and TRBJ1-5, with D possibly being TRBD1 (5 bases). The CDR3 is made up of 14 amino acids. V shed 6 bases and J shed 7 bases, with 15 bases lying between them. Germline V gene data show CDR1 as KGHDR and CDR2 as SFDVKD. CDR3 in DNA: TGTGCCACCAGTAAAGGGGATCTGGGACAGCCCCAGCATTTT. Encoded protein: CATSKGDLGQPQHF.

The chain is built from TRBV10-3 and TRBJ1-2, with D unresolved. Germline lookup yields CDR1 ENHRY and CDR2 SYGVKD. The CDR3 is 11 residues long. V lost 8 bases to trimming and J lost 6 bases, with 10 bases between them. The CDR3 protein is CAIQRADGYTF. CDR3 DNA: TGTGCCATCCAAAGGGCGGATGGCTACACCTTC.

This clonotype was found a few times. The chain carries TRBV11-2 and TRBJ2-5; a weak D match, TRBD1 (6 bases). The CDR3 is 15 residues long. The V and J ends lost 4 bases and 2 bases respectively, with 14 bases between them. Germline CDR1 and CDR2: SGHAT and FQNNGV. DNA for the CDR3: TGTGCCAGCAGCTCCACCGGGACACTACAAGAGACCCAGTACTTC. It is translated as CASSSTGTLQETQYF.

The chain links TRBV7-6 to TRBJ2-5; D unresolved. Per germline, CDR1 SGHVS and CDR2 FNYEAQ. The CDR3 totals 17 residues. Trimming took off 3 bases at V and 5 bases at J, with 22 bases between the two ends. The CDR3 protein is CASSLSESVLARETQYF. The CDR3 region has the DNA TGTGCCAGCAGCTTGTCCGAGTCGGTGCTGGCCAGGGAGACCCAGTACTTC.

The CDR3 spells CASSQVGTGGNEQFF. In nucleotides, the CDR3 is TGTGCCAGCAGCCAAGTCGGAACGGGGGGAAATGAGCAGTTCTTC. The rearrangement uses TRBV14 and TRBJ2-1, with 7 bases aligning to TRBD2. This CDR3 is 15 amino acids long. Trimming at V came to 1 base and at J to 7 bases, leaving 7 bases not matched to a gene. Per germline, CDR1 SGHDN and CDR2 FVKESK.

V and J are TRBV11-2 and TRBJ2-5, with TRBD2 matching over 8 bases. Trimming took 3 bases from V and 4 from J; bases not matched to a gene: 10. CDR3 size: 16 residues. Germline-derived CDR1 and CDR2 are SGHAT and FQNNGV. The CDR3 coding sequence is TGTGCCAGCAGCTTTGCGGGGGGAGGTTTGTTAGAGACCCAGTACTTC. As protein: CASSFAGGGLLETQYF. Full variable domain (rest looked up from reference TRBV11-2 and TRBJ2-5): EAGVAQSPRYKIIEKRQSVAFWCNPISGHATLYWYQQILGQGPKLLIQFQNNGVVDDSQLPKDRFSAERLKGVDSTLKIQPAKLEDSAVYLCASSFAGGGLLETQYFGPGTRLLVL.

This clonotype appeared a few times. The chain recombines TRBV11-2 with TRBJ2-5, with 8 bases aligning to TRBD2. Germline V gene data show CDR1 as SGHAT and CDR2 as FQNNGV. This CDR3 comprises 15 residues. The trim removed 4 bases at V and 4 bases at J, leaving 8 bases unmatched. The CDR3 region has the DNA TGTGCCAGCAGCTCGGGACTAGTCATTAGAGAGACCCAGTACTTC. Amino acid sequence: CASSSGLVIRETQYF.

This chain uses TRBV12-3 or TRBV12-4 with TRBJ1-2; D unclear. The CDR3 consists of 14 residues. The germline V and J ends were trimmed by 5 bases and 7 bases, with 17 bases remaining between them. The CDR3 region has the DNA TGTGCCAGCAGTCCCTTGGCGGGCTCGGCTGGCTACACCTTC. The encoded protein is CASSPLAGSAGYTF.

As concerns this clonotype: Mismatch with germline at one junction end may stem from a read error. The chain combines TRBV10-3 with TRBJ2-7; 7 nucleotides align to TRBD1. Germline loops: CDR1 ENHRY, CDR2 SYGVKD. The CDR3 has 14 amino acids. The chain's CDR3 is CAIGERDRTYEQYF. For the CDR3, the DNA is TGTGCCATCGGTGAGAGGGACAGAACCTACGAGCAGTACTTC.

CDR3 in DNA: TGTGCCAGCAGTTACTCGATGGCTGAAGCTTTCTTT. Its protein is CASSYSMAEAFF. The chain carries TRBV6-6 and TRBJ1-1; no clear D gene. V shed 0 bases and J shed 6 bases, with 5 bases lying between them. This CDR3 spans 12 amino acids. Germline V gene data show CDR1 as MNHNY and CDR2 as SVGAGI (reference sequence).

Here the CDR3 reads CASSLGPPNTEAFF. The CDR3 DNA sequence: TGCGCCAGCAGCTTGGGACCGCCGAACACTGAAGCTTTCTTT. The rearrangement links TRBV5-1 to TRBJ1-1; D not certain. This CDR3 spans 14 amino acids. Deletions cut 0 bases from V and 1 base from J, with 7 bases between. CDR1 SGHRS and CDR2 YFSETQ come from the germline V gene. The full variable domain, with the rest looked up from reference TRBV5-1 and TRBJ1-1, is KAGVTQTPRYLIKTRGQQVTLSCSPISGHRSVSWYQQTPGQGLQFLFEYFSETQRNKGNFPGRFSGRQFSNSRSEMNVSTLELGDSALYLCASSLGPPNTEAFFGQGTRLTVV.

The chain couples TRBV4-1 to TRBJ2-2; the D is unclear. The V and J ends lost 0 bases and 13 bases respectively, with 9 bases between them. The length of the CDR3 is 12 residues. Germline V lookup: CDR1 MGHRA, CDR2 YSYEKL. CDR3 DNA sequence: TGCGCCAGCAGCCAAGATGGGGTCGGGCTGTTTTTT. Translating gives CASSQDGVGLFF.

This clonotype was observed a few times. V is TRBV20-1 and J is TRBJ2-7; D ambiguous. V gave up 7 bases and J gave up 0 bases, with 19 bases separating them. The V gene's germline CDR1 is DFQATT and CDR2 SNEGSKA (reference sequence). This CDR3 region has 15 residues. CDR3 DNA: TGCAGTGGCAACGGGCCTGGAATGAGCTCCTACGAGCAGTACTTC. This gives the protein CSGNGPGMSSYEQYF.

The chain combines TRBV6-1 with TRBJ2-3, with 7 positions matching TRBD1. The trim removed 5 bases at V and 4 bases at J, leaving 18 bases unmatched. This CDR3 spans 18 amino acids. Germline CDR1 MNHNS, CDR2 SASEGT. CDR3 in DNA: TGTGCCAGCAGTCCGCTTGGCCCAACGAACAGGGGAGCAGATACGCAGTATTTT. Its translation: CASSPLGPTNRGADTQYF.

This chain links TRBV5-1 with TRBJ2-1, with D possibly TRBD1 on 5 matching bases. Trimming removed 4 bases from V and 6 bases from J, with 14 bases in between. CDR1 and CDR2 from the germline V gene are SGHRS and YFSETQ. The CDR3 sequence is 14 residues long. The CDR3 coding sequence is TGCGCCAGCAGCCCCGAGTCAGGGCGCAATGAGCAGTTCTTC. It yields the protein CASSPESGRNEQFF. Looking up the rest from reference TRBV5-1 and TRBJ2-1 gives the full variable domain: KAGVTQTPRYLIKTRGQQVTLSCSPISGHRSVSWYQQTPGQGLQFLFEYFSETQRNKGNFPGRFSGRQFSNSRSEMNVSTLELGDSALYLCASSPESGRNEQFFGPGTRLTVL.

This clonotype was seen once. The rearrangement joins TRBV9 to TRBJ2-7; 11 bases agree with TRBD1. The V gene's germline CDR1 is SGDLS and CDR2 YYNGEE. Trimming took 2 bases from V and 5 from J; bases not matched to a gene: 3. The CDR3 is made up of 14 amino acids. CDR3 nucleotide sequence: TGTGCCAGCAGCGTCGGACAGGGGGCCGACGAGCAGTACTTC. It yields the protein CASSVGQGADEQYF.

The chain recombines TRBV10-3 with TRBJ2-1; 8 positions match TRBD2. The CDR3 spans 16 residues. Germline trimming cut 4 bases from V and 0 bases from J; bases unmatched to any gene: 5. Germline V gene data show CDR1 as ENHRY and CDR2 as SYGVKD. CDR3 in amino acids: CAISGSGTSSYNEQFF. CDR3 nucleotide sequence: TGTGCCATCAGTGGATCCGGGACTAGCTCCTACAATGAGCAGTTCTTC.